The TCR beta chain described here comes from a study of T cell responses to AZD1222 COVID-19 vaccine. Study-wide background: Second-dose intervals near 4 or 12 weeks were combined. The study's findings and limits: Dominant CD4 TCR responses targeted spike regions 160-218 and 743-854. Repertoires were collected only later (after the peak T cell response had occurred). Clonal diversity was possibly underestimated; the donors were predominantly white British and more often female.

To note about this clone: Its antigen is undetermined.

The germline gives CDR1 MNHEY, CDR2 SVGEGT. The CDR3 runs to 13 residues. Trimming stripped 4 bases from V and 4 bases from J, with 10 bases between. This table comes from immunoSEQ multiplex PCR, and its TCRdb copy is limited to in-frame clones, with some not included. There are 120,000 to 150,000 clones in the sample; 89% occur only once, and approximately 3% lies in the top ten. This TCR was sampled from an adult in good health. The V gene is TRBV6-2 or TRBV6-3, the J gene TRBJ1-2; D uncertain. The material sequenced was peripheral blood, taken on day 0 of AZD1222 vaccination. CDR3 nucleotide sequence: TGTGCCAGCAGTTCCGCCGGCGGCTATGGCTACACCTTC. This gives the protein CASSSAGGYGYTF.